Shown below are 31 T cell receptor beta chains from a single sample sequenced in a study of blood T cell repertoires in COVID-19. Here immunoSEQ multiplex PCR was the method, and the copy in TCRdb shows in-frame clones only, minus some. The sample carries 200,000 to 300,000 clones, around 85% recorded once. Sequenced: peripheral blood. Every receptor here comes from a woman in her fifties or sixties with active or convalescent COVID-19.

V is TRBV3-1 (or the pseudogene TRBV3-2) and J is TRBJ2-5; tentative D call: TRBD2 (6 bases). Germline lookup yields CDR1 LGHDT and CDR2 YNNKEL (reference sequence). V was shortened by 4 bases and J by 1 base, with 22 bases between the two germline ends. CDR3 length: 18 amino acids. The CDR3 sequence is CASSPPLRLALFQETQYF. DNA for the CDR3: TGTGCCAGCAGCCCCCCCCTTCGGCTAGCGCTGTTCCAAGAGACCCAGTACTTC.

The genes are TRBV6-4 and TRBJ1-6; weak D call: TRBD1 (5 bases). CDR1 and CDR2 from the germline V gene are MRHNA and SNTAGT. This CDR3 region has 15 residues. V was cut by 3 bases and J by 7 bases, with 13 bases left in between. The CDR3: CASSETSRGNSPLHF. CDR3 nucleotides: TGTGCCAGCAGTGAGACCTCGCGGGGGAATTCACCCCTCCACTTT.

This chain connects TRBV19 to TRBJ2-1, with TRBD1 matching over 11 bases. The V gene's germline CDR1 is LNHDA and CDR2 SQIVND (reference sequence). This CDR3 comprises 18 residues. Unmatched junction bases numbered 14, after V lost 3 bases and J lost 7 bases. This CDR3 is CASSIGLLGTGGRNEQFF. CDR3 nucleotides: TGTGCCAGTAGTATTGGGCTATTAGGGACAGGGGGTCGGAATGAGCAGTTCTTC.

The CDR3 sequence is CASSLDGGRDTGELFF. CDR3 sequence (DNA): TGTGCCAGCAGCCTGGACGGGGGGCGGGACACCGGGGAGCTGTTTTTT. V is TRBV4-2 and J is TRBJ2-2; maybe TRBD2 (7 bases). CDR1 is LGHNA, CDR2 YNFKEQ, per germline. Trimming cost V 4 bases and J 3 bases, with 15 bases left between them. The CDR3 has 16 residues.

The chain uses TRBV27 and TRBJ1-6; a weak D match, TRBD1 (5 bases). Germline CDR1 reads MNHEY; CDR2 reads SMNVEV (reference sequence). V lost 3 bases and J 8 bases, leaving 17 bases between the germline ends. The CDR3 has 16 residues. CDR3 DNA sequence: TGTGCCAGCAGTTTTCAAGGGGACTTTGGGGATTCACCCCTCCACTTT. This encodes CASSFQGDFGDSPLHF.

The chain is built from TRBV7-9 and TRBJ2-1, with 11 bases that match TRBD2. V shed 1 base and J 1 base; nucleotides not matched to a gene: 9. This CDR3 has 19 amino acids. Germline CDR1 SEHNR, CDR2 FQNEAQ (reference sequence). Here the CDR3 reads CASSLERLAGGGSYNEQFF. DNA of the CDR3: TGTGCCAGCAGCTTAGAGCGCCTAGCGGGAGGAGGATCCTACAATGAGCAGTTCTTC.

The V and J genes are TRBV11-2 and TRBJ1-6, with a possible D match to TRBD1 (5 bases). Germline V gene lookup returns CDR1 SGHAT and CDR2 FQNNGV. The CDR3 covers 16 residues. The ends were cut back, 2 bases at V and 7 bases at J, with 15 bases in the middle. The CDR3 protein is CASSLKGRGVNSPLHF. In DNA form, the CDR3 reads TGTGCCAGCAGCTTAAAGGGGCGCGGGGTCAATTCACCCCTCCACTTT.

This clone has only a few counts. The chain recombines TRBV11-3 with TRBJ1-1, with D unresolved. The length of the CDR3 is 15 residues. Germline V gene lookup returns CDR1 SGHNT and CDR2 YENEEA. V lost 0 bases, J lost 1 base, and 9 bases lay in between. The chain's CDR3 is CASSLDPRENTEAFF. The DNA for the CDR3 is TGTGCCAGCAGCTTAGACCCTCGGGAGAACACTGAAGCTTTCTTT.

V is TRBV5-5 and J is TRBJ2-7, with no clear D. Germline CDR1 SGHKS, CDR2 YYEKEE (reference sequence). This CDR3 is built from 12 residues. Trimming cost V 0 bases and J 7 bases, with 8 bases left between them. Here the CDR3 reads CASSLAMSEQYV. The DNA for the CDR3 is TGTGCCAGCAGCTTGGCCATGAGTGAGCAGTACGTC.

This sequence joins TRBV5-5 and TRBJ2-7, with no clear D. This CDR3 is built from 15 residues. CDR1 and CDR2 from the germline V gene are SGHKS and YYEKEE (reference sequence). V was clipped by 0 bases and J by 1 base, with 11 bases between them. CDR3 region: CASSLGDIGSYEQYV. The DNA for the CDR3 is TGTGCCAGCAGCTTGGGAGACATCGGTTCCTACGAGCAGTACGTC.

The J gene is TRBJ2-3, the V gene TRBV2, with D unclear. The CDR3 covers 14 residues. V lost 4 bases, J lost 4 bases, and 12 bases lay in between. Germline V gene sequence: CDR1 SNHLY, CDR2 FYNNEI. The CDR3 is CASSGTVVSDTQYF. The DNA of the CDR3 is TGTGCCAGCAGTGGTACGGTCGTTTCAGATACGCAGTATTTT.

The chain joins TRBV7-6 to TRBJ2-7; 13 bases align to TRBD2. CDR3 length equals 15 residues. Germline CDR1 reads SGHVS; CDR2 reads FNYEAQ. V dropped 5 bases and J dropped 3; count of bases not matched to a gene: 4. The CDR3 region is CASSPGLAGIYEQYF. The CDR3 DNA is TGTGCCAGCAGCCCGGGACTAGCGGGAATCTACGAGCAGTACTTC.

The CDR3 DNA follows: TGTGCCAGCTTTATCCAGGGGAGCAATGAGCAGTTCTTC. It is translated as CASFIQGSNEQFF. The rearrangement joins TRBV5-5 to TRBJ2-1; tentative D call: TRBD1 (6 bases). Between the trimmed V and J ends, which lost 7 bases and 6 bases, there was a span of 14 bases. The CDR3 is made up of 13 amino acids. The germline gives CDR1 SGHKS, CDR2 YYEKEE (reference sequence).

This chain joins TRBV6-6 and TRBJ1-4, with 7 positions matching TRBD1. This CDR3 is 16 amino acids long. The germline V gene encodes CDR1 MNHNY and CDR2 SVGAGI (reference sequence). V shed 2 bases, J shed 5 bases, and the junction held 8 bases outside the gene matches. Here the CDR3 DNA reads TGTGCCAGCAGTTACACTTACAGGGGCCCGAATGAAAAACTGTTTTTT. Its translation: CASSYTYRGPNEKLFF.

The chain recombines TRBV2 with TRBJ2-2, with 11 bases that match TRBD1. Germline-derived CDR1 and CDR2 are SNHLY and FYNNEI. Unmatched junction bases numbered 5, after V lost 6 bases and J lost 5 bases. The CDR3 covers 15 residues. The CDR3 nucleotides are TGTGCCAGCAGGAGGGACAGGGGGACTACCGGGGAGCTGTTTTTT. Encoded protein: CASRRDRGTTGELFF.

This chain links TRBV3-1 (or the pseudogene TRBV3-2) with TRBJ2-1; 10 nucleotides align to TRBD2. CDR1 is LGHDT, CDR2 YNNKEL, per germline (reference sequence). This CDR3 is 16 amino acids long. V was pared by 4 bases and J by 8 bases, with 11 bases of the junction left unmatched. CDR3 DNA: TGTGCCAGCAGCCCGTCGGCGAGCGGGAGGGGGCATGAGCAGTTCTTC. Translated, it gives CASSPSASGRGHEQFF.

The chain has TRBV11-3 and TRBJ2-1; D possibly corresponds to TRBD2 (5 bases). CDR1 and CDR2 from the germline V gene are SGHNT and YENEEA. V shed 1 base and J shed 6 bases, with 10 bases lying between them. The CDR3 runs to 14 residues. The CDR3 spells CASSLAASINEQFF. The CDR3 bases are TGTGCCAGCAGCTTAGCGGCTAGCATCAATGAGCAGTTCTTC.

The chain employs TRBV19 and TRBJ1-5; 8 nucleotides match TRBD1. V gave up 4 bases and J gave up 5 bases; unmatched junction bases: 4. Per the germline V gene, CDR1 is LNHDA and CDR2 is SQIVND (reference sequence). The CDR3 is 14 residues long. CDR3 protein: CASSTGQGYQPQHF. Written as DNA, the CDR3 is TGTGCCAGTAGTACCGGACAGGGTTATCAGCCCCAGCATTTT.

The chain joins TRBV4-1 to TRBJ1-6; TRBD1 agrees at 10 bases. The CDR3 totals 17 residues. V lost 1 base to trimming and J lost 8 bases; unmatched junction nucleotides: 8. The germline CDR1 and CDR2 sequences are MGHRA and YSYEKL. CDR3 region: CASSQGGTGAGDSPLHF. The CDR3 region has the DNA TGCGCCAGCAGCCAAGGAGGGACAGGGGCTGGAGATTCACCCCTCCACTTT.

The chain combines TRBV6-5 with TRBJ1-4; TRBD1 aligns across 8 bases. The CDR3 is 15 residues long. CDR1 is MNHEY and CDR2 is SVGAGI in the germline V gene. Unmatched junction bases numbered 6, after V lost 6 bases and J lost 3 bases. CDR3 region: CASSPDRGANEKLFF. In nucleotides, the CDR3 is TGTGCCAGCAGCCCCGACAGGGGTGCTAATGAAAAACTGTTTTTT.

The rearrangement links TRBV2 to TRBJ2-2; tentative D call: TRBD2 (6 bases). The germline V gene encodes CDR1 SNHLY and CDR2 FYNNEI. There are 12 residues in the CDR3. The V end lost 4 bases, the J end lost 7 bases, and 7 bases lay between the germline ends. The CDR3 DNA follows: TGTGCCAGCAGTGGGCGGGGCGGGGAGCTGTTTTTT. Translation gives CASSGRGGELFF.

The chain is built from TRBV11-1 and TRBJ2-6; the D gene is possibly TRBD1 (6 bases). Trimming removed 6 bases at V and 0 bases at J, with 12 bases between. In germline, CDR1 is SGHAT, CDR2 FQDESV (reference sequence). CDR3 length equals 16 residues. The CDR3 coding sequence is TGTGCCAGCAGGCCGGGACACCTCTCTGGGGCCAACGTCCTGACTTTC. This sequence encodes CASRPGHLSGANVLTF.

This clone appeared once. The V and J genes are TRBV5-1 and TRBJ2-3; TRBD1 matches at 8 bases. The J segment lost 5 bases and the V segment lost 4 bases, leaving 9 bases of the junction unmatched. There are 15 residues in the CDR3. CDR1 and CDR2 (germline): SGHRS, YFSETQ. The CDR3 DNA follows: TGCGCCAGCAGCGCTGACAGGGGTCGGGGAGATACGCAGTATTTT. It specifies CASSADRGRGDTQYF.

In its sample, this clone was seen once. CDR3 residues: CASATGPNTEAFF. CDR3 in DNA: TGTGCCAGTGCGACAGGCCCGAACACTGAAGCTTTCTTT. The chain couples TRBV19 to TRBJ1-1; possible D gene TRBD1, 6 bases. CDR3 size: 13 residues. Trimming stripped 8 bases from V and 1 base from J, with 11 bases between. Germline V lookup: CDR1 LNHDA, CDR2 SQIVND (reference sequence). The full variable domain, completed using reference TRBV19 and TRBJ1-1, is DGGITQSPKYLFRKEGQNVTLSCEQNLNHDAMYWYRQDPGQGLRLIYYSQIVNDFQKGDIAEGYSVSREKKESFPLTVTSAQKNPTAFYLCASATGPNTEAFFGQGTRLTVV.

This rearrangement joins TRBV7-2 to TRBJ2-5; 13 nucleotides match TRBD2. This CDR3 contains 15 residues. J was trimmed by 2 bases and V by 4 bases; bases with no gene match: 1. CDR1 SGHTA and CDR2 FQGNSA come from the germline V gene. CDR3 amino acids: CASSWGLAGQETQYF. The CDR3 coding sequence is TGTGCCAGCAGCTGGGGACTAGCGGGGCAAGAGACCCAGTACTTC.

The chain uses TRBV27 and TRBJ2-7, with a weak D call TRBD2 (6 bases). Between the trimmed V and J ends, which lost 8 bases and 2 bases, there was a span of 13 bases. CDR3 size: 13 residues. In germline, CDR1 is MNHEY, CDR2 SMNVEV (reference sequence). CDR3 residues: CASGWGVTYEQYF. The CDR3 nucleotides read TGTGCCAGCGGATGGGGGGTGACCTACGAGCAGTACTTC.

This chain joins TRBV11-3 and TRBJ2-1; TRBD2 agrees at 8 bases. The V gene's germline CDR1 is SGHNT and CDR2 YENEEA. V lost 2 bases and J lost 8; bases outside the gene matches: 8. This CDR3 is built from 15 residues. Here the CDR3 reads CASSLSLTSEDEQFF. The CDR3 bases are TGTGCCAGCAGCTTAAGTCTGACTAGCGAGGATGAGCAGTTCTTC.

The CDR3 sequence is CASSQNSGQEVETQYF. In nucleotides, the CDR3 is TGTGCCAGCAGCCAGAATAGCGGACAGGAGGTGGAGACCCAGTACTTC. V is TRBV3-1 (or the pseudogene TRBV3-2) and J is TRBJ2-5, with D perhaps matching TRBD1 (7 bases). This CDR3 contains 16 residues. CDR1 and CDR2 (germline): LGHDT, YNNKEL (reference sequence). V was shortened by 3 bases and J by 5 bases, with 19 bases between the two germline ends.

The CDR3: CASSSGPDSGANVLTF. CDR3 DNA: TGTGCCAGCAGCTCAGGCCCCGACTCTGGGGCCAACGTCCTGACTTTC. This chain uses TRBV11-3 with TRBJ2-6; D is uncertain. There are 16 residues in the CDR3. Trimming took off 4 bases at V and 0 bases at J, with 10 bases between the two ends. The V gene's germline CDR1 is SGHNT and CDR2 YENEEA.

This clone has just a few counts. In nucleotides, the CDR3 is TGTGCCAGCAGCCAGCAGGGTGAGCAGTACTTC. It translates to CASSQQGEQYF. This chain uses TRBV7-9 with TRBJ2-7, with D perhaps matching TRBD1 (5 bases). The germline V gene encodes CDR1 SEHNR and CDR2 FQNEAQ (reference sequence). The CDR3 is 11 residues long. Trimming removed 5 bases at V and 7 bases at J, with 9 bases between.

This chain's CDR3 is CAWTHRQARGEWQYF. In DNA form, the CDR3 reads TGTGCCTGGACCCATAGACAGGCCAGAGGGGAGTGGCAGTACTTC. This chain connects TRBV30 to TRBJ2-7, with D tentatively TRBD1 (6 bases). Germline-derived CDR1 and CDR2 are GTSNPN and SVGIG (reference sequence). Trimming removed 4 bases from V and 9 bases from J, with 25 bases in between. This CDR3 contains 15 residues.